This is a list of T cell receptor beta chains from one sample in a study of blood T cell repertoires in COVID-19. Sequenced by immunoSEQ multiplex PCR; TCRdb stores in-frame clones only, minus some. The sample carries roughly 310,000 clones, approximately 87% recorded once. The sample taken for sequencing was peripheral blood. These receptors all come from a young woman with COVID-19, enrolled during active disease. Each CDR3 is given with its conserved first and last residue. The order of the fields is V gene, J gene, clone size, D gene, CDR3 DNA, CDR3 protein. D genes are given only for firm matches. Expanded clones are given a class, and other clones once, few, many or no size at all.

>TRBV28|TRBJ1-5|NA|NA
TGTGCCAGCAGTTTACGTTACAGGGTTAGCAATCAGCCCCAGCATTTT
CASSLRYRVSNQPQHF
>TRBV5-1|TRBJ2-7|NA|NA
TGCGCCAGTCAACGACTGCCTTCCTCCTACGAGCAGTACTTC
CASQRLPSSYEQYF
>TRBV28|TRBJ1-5|NA|NA
TGTGCCAGCTATTCCCGGACTCCCGGGGGCAATCAGCCCCAGCATTTT
CASYSRTPGGNQPQHF
>TRBV29-1|TRBJ1-2|NA|NA
TGCAGCGTTGCAAACAGGGACTATGGCTACACCTTC
CSVANRDYGYTF
>TRBV29-1|TRBJ1-1|NA|NA
TGCAGCGTCGATAACAGGGCCACTGAAGCTTTCTTT
CSVDNRATEAFF
>TRBV6-1|TRBJ1-4|NA|NA
TGTGCCAGCAGTGAAGTGGGGCCCGAAAAACTGTTTTTT
CASSEVGPEKLFF
>TRBV19|TRBJ1-2|few|TRBD1
TGTGCCAGTAGACGGACCGGGACAGGGGGTGGTAACTATGGCTACACCTTC
CASRRTGTGGGNYGYTF
>TRBV6-2/TRBV6-3|TRBJ1-5|NA|TRBD1
TGTGCCAGCAGCGAACCAGGGGGGAAGAGCAATCAGCCCCAGCATTTT
CASSEPGGKSNQPQHF
>TRBV19|TRBJ1-4|NA|NA
TGTGCCAGTAGTATAGATTATAAGCGGCCCGAAAAACTGTTTTTT
CASSIDYKRPEKLFF
>TRBV18|TRBJ2-1|few|TRBD1
TGTGCCAGCTCACCAGAGGGGGCGGGTTACAATGAGCAGTTCTTC
CASSPEGAGYNEQFF
>TRBV12-5|TRBJ1-2|NA|NA
TGTGCTAGTGGTTCTCAGGGAAAGGGGGGCTACACCTTC
CASGSQGKGGYTF
>TRBV13|TRBJ2-7|once|TRBD1
TGTGCCAGCAGCTTAGGCCTGAGGACAGGAGACTACGAGCAGTACTTC
CASSLGLRTGDYEQYF
>TRBV2|TRBJ2-3|NA|TRBD2
TGTGCCAGCGGCTCGGGACTAGCGGGAGGTTCTGATACGCAGTATTTT
CASGSGLAGGSDTQYF
>TRBV10-1|TRBJ2-1|NA|NA
TGCGCCAGCAGTGAGTCGGCACTGGGCTTCAATGAGCAGTTCTTC
CASSESALGFNEQFF
>TRBV5-1|TRBJ1-5|NA|NA
TGCGCCAGCAGCTTGGCTCCGTCAGATAGCAATCAGCCCCAGCATTTT
CASSLAPSDSNQPQHF
>TRBV27|TRBJ2-7|NA|NA
TGTGCCAGCAGTTCGTTGATTCAACAAGACGAGCAGTACTTC
CASSSLIQQDEQYF
>TRBV5-1|TRBJ1-2|NA|NA
TGCGCCAGCAGCTTGGGGGCAGGGCCCCGTGGCTACACCTTC
CASSLGAGPRGYTF
>TRBV7-2|TRBJ1-6|NA|TRBD1
TGTGCCAGCAGTGACAGGGGGGGACCACCCCTCCACTTT
CASSDRGGPPLHF
>TRBV28|TRBJ1-4|NA|NA
TGTGCCAGCAGTTACTCATCATCGCCTGTTGTTGAAAAACTGTTTTTT
CASSYSSSPVVEKLFF
>TRBV11-2|TRBJ2-1|NA|NA
TGTGCCAGCAGGAGAGGAGGTGGGGATTACAATGAGCAGTTCTTC
CASRRGGGDYNEQFF
>TRBV20-1|TRBJ1-4|once|TRBD1
TGCAGTGCTAGTCGGACAGGGGGCAGAACTAATGAAAAACTGTTTTTT
CSASRTGGRTNEKLFF
>TRBV27|TRBJ1-6|NA|TRBD1
TGTGCCAGCAGTTTGGGACAGTCCTATAATTCACCCCTCCACTTT
CASSLGQSYNSPLHF
>TRBV11-2|TRBJ2-7|many|TRBD2
TGTGCCAGCAGCTTAGAGACTAGCGGGTCCCCCTACGAGCAGTACTTC
CASSLETSGSPYEQYF
>TRBV5-1|TRBJ2-7|NA|NA
TGCGCCAGCAGCCTGGGACTGGAAAGAGGCCAGTACTTC
CASSLGLERGQYF
>TRBV9|TRBJ1-5|NA|TRBD1
TGTGCCAGCAGCGCCTCGCCAGGGGGCGAGGAGCAGCCCCAGCATTTT
CASSASPGGEEQPQHF
>TRBV3-1/TRBV3-2|TRBJ2-5|NA|TRBD1
TGTGCCAGCAGCCAAGGGTTTTCAGGGGGCCCGAGCCAAGAGACCCAGTACTTC
CASSQGFSGGPSQETQYF
>TRBV6-5|TRBJ1-1|once|NA
TGTGCCAGCGGAAGGGAGGTGAGCGGGAACACTGAAGCTTTCTTT
CASGREVSGNTEAFF
>TRBV11-2|TRBJ1-4|NA|TRBD1
TGTGCCAGCAGATCAGGGGGCCGAAATGAAAAACTGTTTTTT
CASRSGGRNEKLFF
>TRBV5-1|TRBJ2-2|once|TRBD1
TGCGCCAGCAGCCGGACAGGGGAGAACACCGGGGAGCTGTTTTTT
CASSRTGENTGELFF
>TRBV15|TRBJ1-5|NA|TRBD1
TGTGCCACCAGCCGCGACAGGGGCGCGGGGCAGCCCCAGCATTTT
CATSRDRGAGQPQHF
>TRBV11-2|TRBJ1-1|NA|NA
TGTGCCAGCAGCTTAGAGAGGGTAGGTGGAGCTTTCTTT
CASSLERVGGAFF
>TRBV12-5|TRBJ1-6|once|TRBD1
TGTGCTAGTGGTTTGGGGGACAGGGATAATTCACCCCTCCACTTT
CASGLGDRDNSPLHF
>TRBV7-2|TRBJ1-6|NA|TRBD1
TGTGCCAGCAGTCTATCGGGGGACAGGGGGTTGTCACCCCTCCACTTT
CASSLSGDRGLSPLHF
>TRBV6-5|TRBJ2-3|NA|NA
TGTGCCAGCAGTTTTTCAGGGTTGACAGATACGCAGTATTTT
CASSFSGLTDTQYF
>TRBV12-3/TRBV12-4|TRBJ2-7|NA|NA
TGTGCCAGCAGTTTAAACAGGGTGTATGAACAGTACTTC
CASSLNRVYEQYF